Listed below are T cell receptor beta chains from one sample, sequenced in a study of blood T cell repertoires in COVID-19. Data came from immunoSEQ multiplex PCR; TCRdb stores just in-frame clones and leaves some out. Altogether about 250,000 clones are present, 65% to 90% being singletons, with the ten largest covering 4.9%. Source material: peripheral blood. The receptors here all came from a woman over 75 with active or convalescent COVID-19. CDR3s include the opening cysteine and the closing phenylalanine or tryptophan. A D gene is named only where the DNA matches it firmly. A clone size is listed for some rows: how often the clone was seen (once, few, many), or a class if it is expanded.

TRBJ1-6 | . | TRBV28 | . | CASRDAGVDNSPLHF | TGTGCCAGCAGAGACGCCGGGGTTGATAATTCACCCCTCCACTTT
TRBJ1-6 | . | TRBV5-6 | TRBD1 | CASSSIRQGAYNSPLHF | TGTGCCAGCAGCTCAATAAGACAGGGGGCTTATAATTCACCCCTCCACTTT
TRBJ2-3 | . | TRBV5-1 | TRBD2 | CASSPRLAGGLEGTDTQYF | TGCGCCAGCAGCCCACGACTAGCGGGGGGGCTCGAGGGCACAGATACGCAGTATTTT
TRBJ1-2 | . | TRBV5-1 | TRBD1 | CASSTGQGNYGYTF | TGCGCCAGCAGCACGGGACAGGGGAACTATGGCTACACCTTC
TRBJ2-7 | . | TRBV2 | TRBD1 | CASRTGVEQYF | TGTGCCAGCCGGACAGGGGTCGAGCAGTACTTC
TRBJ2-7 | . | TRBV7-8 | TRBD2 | CASSRTSGGQLSSYEQYF | TGTGCCAGCAGCCGAACTAGCGGGGGTCAATTAAGCTCCTACGAGCAGTACTTC
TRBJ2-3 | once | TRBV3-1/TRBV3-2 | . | CASSQEPGLTQYF | TGTGCCAGCAGCCAAGAACCAGGCCTTACGCAGTATTTT
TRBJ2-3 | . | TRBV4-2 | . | CASSQTGGEFGTDTQYF | TGTGCCAGCAGCCAAACCGGAGGGGAATTTGGCACAGATACGCAGTATTTT
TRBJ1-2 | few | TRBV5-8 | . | CASSFREINYGYTF | TGTGCCAGCAGCTTTAGGGAGATTAACTATGGCTACACCTTC
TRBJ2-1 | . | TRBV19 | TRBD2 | CASSISPGGSSYNEQFF | TGTGCCAGTAGTATATCCCCCGGGGGGAGTTCCTACAATGAGCAGTTCTTC
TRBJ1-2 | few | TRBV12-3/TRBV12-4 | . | CASSRKNYGYTF | TGTGCCAGCAGCCGTAAAAACTATGGCTACACCTTC
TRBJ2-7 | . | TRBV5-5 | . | CASSSRGPPYEQYF | TGTGCCAGCAGCTCGCGGGGACCGCCCTACGAGCAGTACTTC
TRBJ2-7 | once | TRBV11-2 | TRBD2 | CASSLLAGSTSNEQYF | TGTGCCAGCAGCTTACTAGCGGGATCCACTAGTAACGAGCAGTACTTC
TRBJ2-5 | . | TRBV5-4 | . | CASSPQNTGIVRETQYF | TGTGCCAGCAGCCCACAAAATACAGGGATTGTGAGAGAGACCCAGTACTTC
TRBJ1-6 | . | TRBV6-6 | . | CASSYVAENSPLHF | TGTGCCAGCAGTTACGTGGCAGAAAATTCACCCCTCCACTTT
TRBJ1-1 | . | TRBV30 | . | CAWSLGGDAFF | TGTGCCTGGAGTCTAGGCGGGGACGCTTTCTTT
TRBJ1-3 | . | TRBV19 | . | CASSIGSGSPTSGNTIYF | TGTGCCAGTAGTATAGGAAGCGGCAGCCCTACCTCTGGAAACACCATATATTTT
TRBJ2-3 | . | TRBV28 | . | CASSLRTALNTDTQYF | TGTGCCAGCAGTCTTCGGACAGCCCTTAACACAGATACGCAGTATTTT
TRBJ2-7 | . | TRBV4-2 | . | CASSQEGSGLTYEQYF | TGTGCCAGCAGCCAAGAAGGGAGCGGACTAACCTACGAGCAGTACTTC
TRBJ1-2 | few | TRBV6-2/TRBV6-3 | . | CASSYSKAGGYTF | TGTGCCAGCAGTTACTCGAAGGCAGGGGGCTACACCTTC
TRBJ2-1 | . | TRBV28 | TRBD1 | CASTDSRTGNNEQFF | TGTGCCAGCACCGATTCCCGGACAGGTAACAATGAGCAGTTCTTC
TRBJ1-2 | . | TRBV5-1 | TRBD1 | CASSSTGGRGYGYTF | TGCGCCAGCAGCTCGACAGGGGGACGTGGTTATGGCTACACCTTC
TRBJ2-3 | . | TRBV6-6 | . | CASSYSPTSTDTQYF | TGTGCCAGCAGTTACTCCCCAACTTCCACAGATACGCAGTATTTT
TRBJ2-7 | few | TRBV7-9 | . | CASSLGGGSYEQYF | TGTGCCAGCAGCTTAGGAGGGGGCTCCTACGAGCAGTACTTC
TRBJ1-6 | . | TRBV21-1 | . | CASNLGQGGPLHF | TGTGCCAGCAACTTAGGGCAGGGAGGACCCCTCCACTTT
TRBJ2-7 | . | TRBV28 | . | CATSTLAGYEQYF | TGTGCCACCTCCACTCTTGCGGGCTACGAGCAGTACTTC
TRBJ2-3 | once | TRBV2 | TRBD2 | CASSGLGGRSDTQYF | TGTGCCAGCAGTGGCCTCGGCGGGAGGTCAGATACGCAGTATTTT
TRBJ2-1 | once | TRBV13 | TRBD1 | CASSPGTDRYNEQFF | TGTGCCAGCAGCCCCGGGACAGATCGCTACAATGAGCAGTTCTTC
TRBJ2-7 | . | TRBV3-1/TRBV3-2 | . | CASSVINGEQYF | TGTGCCAGCAGCGTCATTAACGGCGAGCAGTACTTC
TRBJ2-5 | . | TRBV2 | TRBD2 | CASRDLGGRVETQYF | TGTGCCAGCAGAGATCTAGGCGGGAGGGTGGAGACCCAGTACTTC
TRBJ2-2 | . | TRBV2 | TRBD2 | CASRPREGTGELFF | TGTGCCAGCAGACCCAGGGAGGGCACCGGGGAGCTGTTTTTT
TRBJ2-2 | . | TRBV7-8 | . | CASSFLQGTGELFF | TGTGCCAGCAGCTTCCTCCAGGGCACGGGGGAGCTGTTTTTT
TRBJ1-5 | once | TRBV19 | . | CASSINNPYQPQHF | TGTGCCAGTAGTATAAACAACCCGTATCAGCCCCAGCATTTT
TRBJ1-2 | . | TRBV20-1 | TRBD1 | CSARDEGQINF | TGCAGTGCTAGAGATGAGGGACAGATTAACTTC
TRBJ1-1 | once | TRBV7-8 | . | CASSLTRATEAFF | TGTGCCAGCAGCTTAACCAGGGCCACTGAAGCTTTCTTT
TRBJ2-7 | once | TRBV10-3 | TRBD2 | CAMSATLTGPSTSGTGLRIYEQYF | TGTGCCATGTCGGCGACCCTAACCGGGCCATCGACTAGCGGGACGGGCCTACGAATTTACGAGCAGTACTTC
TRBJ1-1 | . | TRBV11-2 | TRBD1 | CASSPTTGGPTEAFF | TGTGCCAGCAGCCCTACGACAGGGGGCCCCACTGAAGCTTTCTTT
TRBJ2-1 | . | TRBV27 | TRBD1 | CASSLGQGASEQFF | TGTGCCAGCAGTTTAGGACAGGGGGCTTCTGAGCAGTTCTTC
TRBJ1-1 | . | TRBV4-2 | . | CASSQELQGNTEAFF | TGTGCCAGCAGCCAAGAACTACAGGGCAACACTGAAGCTTTCTTT
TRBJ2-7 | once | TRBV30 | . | CAWSLGGTPRIEQYF | TGTGCCTGGAGCCTCGGCGGGACTCCCAGAATCGAGCAGTACTTC
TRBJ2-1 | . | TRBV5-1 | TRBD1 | CASSLDGTGGEEQFF | TGCGCCAGCAGCTTGGATGGGACAGGGGGCGAGGAGCAGTTCTTC
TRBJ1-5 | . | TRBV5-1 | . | CASSFSYSNQPQHF | TGCGCCAGCAGCTTTTCCTATAGCAATCAGCCCCAGCATTTT
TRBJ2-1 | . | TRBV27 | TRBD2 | CASSFWTSGGKDEQFF | TGTGCCAGCAGTTTTTGGACTAGCGGGGGGAAGGATGAGCAGTTCTTC
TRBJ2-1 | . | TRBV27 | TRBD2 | CASSLRTSGSYNEQFF | TGTGCCAGCAGTTTGCGGACTAGCGGATCCTACAATGAGCAGTTCTTC
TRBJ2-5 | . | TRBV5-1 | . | CASSLRAGLQETQYF | TGCGCCAGCAGCTTACGAGCGGGTTTGCAAGAGACCCAGTACTTC
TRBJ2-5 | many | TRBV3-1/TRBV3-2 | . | CASSRGLEQETQYF | TGTGCCAGCAGCCGGGGCCTAGAACAAGAGACCCAGTACTTC
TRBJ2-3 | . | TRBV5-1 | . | CASSLEVFGQAGTDTQYF | TGCGCCAGCAGCTTGGAGGTTTTTGGGCAGGCAGGCACAGATACGCAGTATTTT
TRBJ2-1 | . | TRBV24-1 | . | CATMLETGEQFF | TGTGCCACCATGTTGGAGACGGGTGAGCAGTTCTTC
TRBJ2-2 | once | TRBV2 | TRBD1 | CASSLQGVNTGELFF | TGTGCCAGCAGCTTACAGGGGGTAAACACCGGGGAGCTGTTTTTT
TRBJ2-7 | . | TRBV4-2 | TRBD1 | CASSRRSGQGAYEQYF | TGTGCCAGCAGCAGACGATCGGGACAGGGGGCCTACGAGCAGTACTTC
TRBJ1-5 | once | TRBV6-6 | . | CASSYTGGVSNQPQHF | TGTGCCAGCAGTTACACGGGGGGGGTTAGCAATCAGCCCCAGCATTTT